A single sample is the source of the 2 T cell receptor beta chains below, sequenced in a study of beta chain features in type 1 diabetes. Expressed TCRB transcripts were sequenced, since all the RNA that had been isolated was reverse transcribed. Clones were read by immunoSEQ multiplex PCR, and TCRdb kept only the in-frame ones, dropping some. The sample has roughly 150,000 clones, 11% seen once. Sequencing used central memory CD4+ T cells from blood. The receptors originated from a man between 18 and 29 years old in good health.

This clone came up a few times. The CDR3 sequence is CASSAGTGGNNEQFF. CDR3 bases: TGCGCCAGCAGCGCCGGGACAGGGGGAAACAATGAGCAGTTCTTC. This chain joins TRBV5-1 and TRBJ2-1; 11 bases line up with TRBD1. V lost 4 bases and J lost 5; bases outside the gene matches: 5. Germline lookup yields CDR1 SGHRS and CDR2 YFSETQ. This CDR3 region has 15 residues.

This clone was counted a few times. This chain links TRBV4-2 with TRBJ2-1; D remains unclear. This CDR3 comprises 13 residues. V lost 4 bases, J lost 5 bases, and 9 bases lay in between. Per the germline V gene, CDR1 is LGHNA and CDR2 is YNFKEQ. In nucleotides, the CDR3 is TGTGCCAGCAGCCGTCGAGAGGACAATGAGCAGTTCTTC. Translated, it gives CASSRREDNEQFF.